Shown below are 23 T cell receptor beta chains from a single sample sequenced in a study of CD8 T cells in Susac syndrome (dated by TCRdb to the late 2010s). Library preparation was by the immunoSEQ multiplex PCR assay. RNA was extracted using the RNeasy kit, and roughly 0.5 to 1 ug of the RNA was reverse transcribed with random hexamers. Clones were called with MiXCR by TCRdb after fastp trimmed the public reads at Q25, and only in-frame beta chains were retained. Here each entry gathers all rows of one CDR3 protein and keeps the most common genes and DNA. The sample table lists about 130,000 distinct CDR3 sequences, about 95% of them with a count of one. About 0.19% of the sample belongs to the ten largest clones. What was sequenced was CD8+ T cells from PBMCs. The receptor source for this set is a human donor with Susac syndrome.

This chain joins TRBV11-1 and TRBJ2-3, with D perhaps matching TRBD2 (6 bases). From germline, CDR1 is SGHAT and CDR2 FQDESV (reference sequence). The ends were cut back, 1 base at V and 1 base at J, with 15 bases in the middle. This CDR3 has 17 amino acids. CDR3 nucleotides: TGTGCCAGCAGCTTAGACCATGGAGGGTTGGGCACAGATACGCAGTATTTT. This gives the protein CASSLDHGGLGTDTQYF.

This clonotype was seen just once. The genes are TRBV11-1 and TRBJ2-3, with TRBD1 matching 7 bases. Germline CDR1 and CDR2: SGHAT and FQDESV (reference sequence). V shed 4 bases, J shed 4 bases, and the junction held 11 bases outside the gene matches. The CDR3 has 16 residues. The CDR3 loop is CASSSYDRERADTQYF. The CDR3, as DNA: TGTGCCAGCAGCTCCTACGACAGGGAACGCGCAGATACGCAGTATTTT. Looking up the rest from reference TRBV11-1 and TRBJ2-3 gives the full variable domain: EAEVAQSPRYKITEKSQAVAFWCDPISGHATLYWYRQILGQGPELLVQFQDESVVDDSQLPKDRFSAERLKGVDSTLKIQPAELGDSAMYLCASSSYDRERADTQYFGPGTRLTVL.

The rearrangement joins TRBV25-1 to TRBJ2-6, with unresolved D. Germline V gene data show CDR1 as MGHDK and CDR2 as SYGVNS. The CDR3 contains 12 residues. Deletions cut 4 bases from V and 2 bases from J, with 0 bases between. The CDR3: CASSAGANVLTF. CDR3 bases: TGTGCCAGCAGTGCTGGGGCCAACGTCCTGACTTTC.

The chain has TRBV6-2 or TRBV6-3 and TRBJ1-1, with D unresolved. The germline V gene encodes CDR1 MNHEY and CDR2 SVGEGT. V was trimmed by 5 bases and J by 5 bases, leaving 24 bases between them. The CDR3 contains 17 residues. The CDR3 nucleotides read TGTGCCAGCAGTCCCGAATCATCTTTGTCAGCTCGTACTGAAGCTTTCTTT. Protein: CASSPESSLSARTEAFF.

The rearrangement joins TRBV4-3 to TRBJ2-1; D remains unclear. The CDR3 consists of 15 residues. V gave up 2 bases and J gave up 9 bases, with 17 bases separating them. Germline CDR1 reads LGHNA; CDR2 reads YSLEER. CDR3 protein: CASSQHPAAAFEQFF. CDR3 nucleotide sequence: TGCGCCAGCAGCCAACATCCCGCGGCAGCGTTTGAGCAGTTCTTC.

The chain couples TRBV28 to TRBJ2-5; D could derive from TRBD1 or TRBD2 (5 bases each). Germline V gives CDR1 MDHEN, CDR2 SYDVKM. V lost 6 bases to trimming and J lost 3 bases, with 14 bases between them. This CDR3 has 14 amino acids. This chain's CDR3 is CASSQSGTEETQYF. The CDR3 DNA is TGTGCCAGCAGCCAATCCGGGACCGAAGAGACCCAGTACTTC.

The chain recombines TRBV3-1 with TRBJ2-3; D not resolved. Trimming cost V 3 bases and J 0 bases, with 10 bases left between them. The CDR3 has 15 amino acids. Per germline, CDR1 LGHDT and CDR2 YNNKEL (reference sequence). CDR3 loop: CASSHQTTSTDTQYF. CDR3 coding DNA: TGTGCCAGCAGCCACCAGACAACAAGCACAGATACGCAGTATTTT.

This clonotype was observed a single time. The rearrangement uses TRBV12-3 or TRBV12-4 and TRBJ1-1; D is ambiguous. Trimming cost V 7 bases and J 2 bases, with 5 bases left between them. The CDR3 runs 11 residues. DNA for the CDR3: TGTGCCAGCACCGAAAACACTGAAGCTTTCTTT. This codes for CASTENTEAFF.

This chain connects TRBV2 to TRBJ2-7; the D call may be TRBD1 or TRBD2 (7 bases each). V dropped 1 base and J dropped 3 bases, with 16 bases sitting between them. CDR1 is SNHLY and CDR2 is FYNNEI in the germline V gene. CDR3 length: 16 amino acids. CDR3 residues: CASSEGEGATYYEQYF. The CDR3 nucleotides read TGTGCCAGCAGTGAAGGGGAGGGGGCTACTTACTACGAGCAGTACTTC.

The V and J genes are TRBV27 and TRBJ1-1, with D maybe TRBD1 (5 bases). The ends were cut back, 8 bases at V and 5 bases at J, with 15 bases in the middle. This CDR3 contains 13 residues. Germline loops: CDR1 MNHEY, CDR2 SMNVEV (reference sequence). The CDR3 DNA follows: TGTGCCAGCTTTGGTCTGGGGGGGACTGAAGCTTTCTTT. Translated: CASFGLGGTEAFF.

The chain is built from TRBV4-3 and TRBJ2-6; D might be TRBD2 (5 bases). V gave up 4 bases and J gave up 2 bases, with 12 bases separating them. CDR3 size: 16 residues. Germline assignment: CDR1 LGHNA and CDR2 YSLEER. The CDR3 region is CASSPTGFPGANVLTF. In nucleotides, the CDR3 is TGCGCCAGCAGCCCCACGGGATTTCCTGGGGCCAACGTCCTGACTTTC.

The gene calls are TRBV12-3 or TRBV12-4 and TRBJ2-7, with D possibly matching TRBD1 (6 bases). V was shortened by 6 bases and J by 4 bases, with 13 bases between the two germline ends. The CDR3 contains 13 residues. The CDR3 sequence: CASRPGTTYEQYF. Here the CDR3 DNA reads TGTGCCAGCAGGCCCGGGACAACATACGAGCAGTACTTC.

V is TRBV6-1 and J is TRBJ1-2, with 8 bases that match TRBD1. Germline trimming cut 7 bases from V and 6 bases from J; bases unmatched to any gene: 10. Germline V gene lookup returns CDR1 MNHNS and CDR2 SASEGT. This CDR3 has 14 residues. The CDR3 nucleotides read TGTGCCAGCATCAGGCCGGGACAGGCAGATGGCTACACCTTC. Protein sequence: CASIRPGQADGYTF.

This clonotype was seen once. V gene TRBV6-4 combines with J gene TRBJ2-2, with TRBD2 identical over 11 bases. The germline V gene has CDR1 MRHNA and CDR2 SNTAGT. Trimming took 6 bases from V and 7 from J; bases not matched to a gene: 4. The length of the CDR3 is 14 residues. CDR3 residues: CASSLAGGNGELFF. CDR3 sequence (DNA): TGTGCCAGCAGCCTAGCGGGAGGAAACGGGGAGCTGTTTTTT.

CDR3 amino acids: CASRTGKDTGELFF. The CDR3 DNA follows: TGTGCCAGCCGGACAGGGAAGGACACCGGGGAGCTGTTTTTT. The V gene is TRBV6-2 or TRBV6-3, the J gene TRBJ2-2, with 8 bases lining up with TRBD1. The J segment lost 3 bases and the V segment lost 8 bases, leaving 5 bases of the junction unmatched. Per germline, CDR1 MNHEY and CDR2 SVGEGT. The CDR3 covers 14 residues.

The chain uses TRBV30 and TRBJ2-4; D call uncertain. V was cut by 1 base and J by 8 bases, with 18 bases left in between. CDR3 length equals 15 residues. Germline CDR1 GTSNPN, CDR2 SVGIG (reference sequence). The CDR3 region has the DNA TGTGCCTGGAGTGGCCCGTACGGAGCCGGTCACATTCAGTACTTC. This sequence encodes CAWSGPYGAGHIQYF.

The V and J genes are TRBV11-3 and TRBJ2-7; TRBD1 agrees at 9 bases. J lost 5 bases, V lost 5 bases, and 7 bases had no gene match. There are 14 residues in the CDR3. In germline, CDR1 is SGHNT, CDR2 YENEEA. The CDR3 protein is CASSPRDRVDEQYF. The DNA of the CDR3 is TGTGCCAGCAGCCCCCGGGACAGGGTCGACGAGCAGTACTTC. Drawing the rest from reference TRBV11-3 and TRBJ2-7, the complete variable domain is EAGVVQSPRYKIIEKKQPVAFWCNPISGHNTLYWYLQNLGQGPELLIRYENEEAVDDSQLPKDRFSAERLKGVDSTLKIQPAELGDSAVYLCASSPRDRVDEQYFGPGTRLTVT.

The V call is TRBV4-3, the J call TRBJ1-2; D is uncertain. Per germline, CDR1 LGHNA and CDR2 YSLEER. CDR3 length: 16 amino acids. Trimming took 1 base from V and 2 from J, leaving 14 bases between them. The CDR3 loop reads CASSQGSQLNNYGYTF. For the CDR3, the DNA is TGCGCCAGCAGCCAAGGAAGCCAGCTAAACAACTATGGCTACACCTTC.

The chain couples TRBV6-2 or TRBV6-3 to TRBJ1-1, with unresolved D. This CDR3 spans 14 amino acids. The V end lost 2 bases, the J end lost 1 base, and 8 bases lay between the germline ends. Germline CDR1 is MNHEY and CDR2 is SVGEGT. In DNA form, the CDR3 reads TGTGCCAGCAGTTACGGGGAGAGGAACACTGAAGCTTTCTTT. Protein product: CASSYGERNTEAFF.

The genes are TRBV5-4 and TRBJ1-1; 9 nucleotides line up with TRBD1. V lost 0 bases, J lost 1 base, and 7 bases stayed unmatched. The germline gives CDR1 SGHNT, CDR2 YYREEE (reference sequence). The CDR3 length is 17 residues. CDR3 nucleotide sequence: TGTGCCAGCAGCTTGGCAACCGGACAGGGGTGGAACACTGAAGCTTTCTTT. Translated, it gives CASSLATGQGWNTEAFF. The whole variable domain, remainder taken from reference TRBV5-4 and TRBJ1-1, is ETGVTQSPTHLIKTRGQQVTLRCSSQSGHNTVSWYQQALGQGPQFIFQYYREEENGRGNFPPRFSGLQFPNYSSELNVNALELDDSALYLCASSLATGQGWNTEAFFGQGTRLTVV.

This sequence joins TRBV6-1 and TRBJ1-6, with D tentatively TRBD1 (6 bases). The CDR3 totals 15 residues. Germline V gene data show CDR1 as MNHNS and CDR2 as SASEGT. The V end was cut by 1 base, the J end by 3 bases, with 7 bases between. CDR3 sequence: CASSEGRGYNSPLHF. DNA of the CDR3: TGTGCCAGCAGTGAAGGCAGGGGCTATAATTCACCCCTCCACTTT.

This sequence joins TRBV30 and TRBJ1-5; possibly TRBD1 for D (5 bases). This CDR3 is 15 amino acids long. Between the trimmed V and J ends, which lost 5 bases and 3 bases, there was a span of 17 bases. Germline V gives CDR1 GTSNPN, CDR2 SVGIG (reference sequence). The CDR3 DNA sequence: TGTGCCTGGCGCCTTCCCGGGGGACCCAATCAGCCCCAGCATTTT. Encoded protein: CAWRLPGGPNQPQHF.

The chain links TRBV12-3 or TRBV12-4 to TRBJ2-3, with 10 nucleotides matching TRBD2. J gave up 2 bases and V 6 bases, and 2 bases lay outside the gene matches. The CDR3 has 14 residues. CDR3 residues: CASRLAGSTDTQYF. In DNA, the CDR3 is TGTGCCAGCAGACTAGCGGGGTCCACAGATACGCAGTATTTT.